Listed below are T cell receptor beta chains from one sample, sequenced in a study of blood T cell repertoires in COVID-19. The repertoire was sequenced with immunoSEQ multiplex PCR; TCRdb's copy has only in-frame clones and lacks some. The repertoire consists of 110,000 or so clones, with around 84% occurring once and the leading ten covering 15%. Sequenced sample: peripheral blood. All receptors derive from a woman over 75 with acute or convalescent COVID-19. Each CDR3 is given with its conserved first and last residue. A D gene is named only where the DNA matches it firmly. Clone size, where shown, is once, few, many, or a class for clones that have expanded.

CDR3 DNA | CDR3 protein | clone size | D gene | J gene | V gene
TGTGCCATCAGGGGGACAGTCAATGCGGGTGAAGCTTTCTTT | CAIRGTVNAGEAFF | . | TRBD1 | TRBJ1-1 | TRBV10-3
TGTGCCAGCAGCTCCCGGACTAGCGGTTACACCGGGGAGCTGTTTTTT | CASSSRTSGYTGELFF | . | TRBD2 | TRBJ2-2 | TRBV9
TGCGCCAGCAGTGAGTCCCCACAGGGGGATGCTTTCTTT | CASSESPQGDAFF | . | TRBD1 | TRBJ1-1 | TRBV10-1
TGCAGTGCTAGTGAGAGTCTTCGGGAAAAACTGTTTTTT | CSASESLREKLFF | . | . | TRBJ1-4 | TRBV20-1
TGTGCCAGCAGCTTCCTTACAGGGAATGAAAAACTGTTTTTT | CASSFLTGNEKLFF | . | . | TRBJ1-4 | TRBV3-1/TRBV3-2
TGTGCCAGCAGTGAAGGAGGGGGCCTCTATGGCTACACCTTC | CASSEGGGLYGYTF | few | TRBD1 | TRBJ1-2 | TRBV2
TGTGCCAGCGAGACTAGCCCGACCTCCTACGAGCAGTACTTC | CASETSPTSYEQYF | . | TRBD2 | TRBJ2-7 | TRBV2
TGTGCCAGCAGTCGAACAGGGGGCACTGAAGCTTTCTTT | CASSRTGGTEAFF | . | TRBD1 | TRBJ1-1 | TRBV3-1/TRBV3-2
TGTGCCAGCAGTTACCCCCCTAAAGCCCAGTACTTC | CASSYPPKAQYF | . | . | TRBJ2-5 | TRBV6-2/TRBV6-3
TGCGCCAGCAGTCCACCGGGAGGGGAAAACATTCAGTACTTC | CASSPPGGENIQYF | . | TRBD2 | TRBJ2-4 | TRBV5-1
TGTGCCAGCTCACCATCCGCGAGCACAGATACGCAGTATTTT | CASSPSASTDTQYF | . | . | TRBJ2-3 | TRBV18
TGTGCCAGCAGCTTGACTAGCAGTTCAGATACGCAGTATTTT | CASSLTSSSDTQYF | . | . | TRBJ2-3 | TRBV5-4
TGCGCCAGCAGCCCAATTGCGGGAGCATTCAATGAGCAGTTCTTC | CASSPIAGAFNEQFF | . | TRBD2 | TRBJ2-1 | TRBV5-1
TGTGCCAGCATGGGGGGATACAGTTATGGCTACACCTTC | CASMGGYSYGYTF | . | . | TRBJ1-2 | TRBV2
TGTGCCAGCAGCCTTCGGGGTGGCGGGAGGGAAGAGACCCAGTACTTC | CASSLRGGGREETQYF | . | TRBD2 | TRBJ2-5 | TRBV7-9
TGCGCCAGCAGCTCTGACAGGGGGAACACCATATATTTT | CASSSDRGNTIYF | . | TRBD1 | TRBJ1-3 | TRBV5-1
TGTGCCAGCAGTGGGACTAGCGGGTACACAGATACGCAGTATTTT | CASSGTSGYTDTQYF | . | TRBD2 | TRBJ2-3 | TRBV2
TGTGCCATCGAGACAGGGGGGAATTACAATGAGCAGTTCTTC | CAIETGGNYNEQFF | . | TRBD1 | TRBJ2-1 | TRBV10-3
TGTGCCAGCAGTTTTAGCGGGAGTCCTGAGACCCAGTACTTC | CASSFSGSPETQYF | . | TRBD2 | TRBJ2-5 | TRBV7-2
TGTGCCAGCAGTCTATACAGGGGGCGGCAGTATTTT | CASSLYRGRQYF | . | TRBD1 | TRBJ2-3 | TRBV12-3/TRBV12-4
TGTGCCAGCTCACCACGCATGACAGGTCTACCGAACACTGAAGCTTTCTTT | CASSPRMTGLPNTEAFF | . | . | TRBJ1-1 | TRBV18
TGTGCCAGCAGCTCTAAGGGACTAGTGGGAGAATCCACCGGGGAGCTGTTTTTT | CASSSKGLVGESTGELFF | few | TRBD2 | TRBJ2-2 | TRBV5-5
TGTGCCAGCTCATTGACAGGGCAGCCCTCTGGGGCCAACGTCCTGACTTTC | CASSLTGQPSGANVLTF | . | TRBD1 | TRBJ2-6 | TRBV18
TGTGCCAGCACCCGTCAGGGGACCTATGGCTACACCTTC | CASTRQGTYGYTF | . | . | TRBJ1-2 | TRBV7-8
TGCAGCGTTGATTCTCCTACGCAGTATTTT | CSVDSPTQYF | . | . | TRBJ2-3 | TRBV29-1
TGCGCCAGCAGCCCCCACAGGGGGCGAGACAATGAGCAGTTCTTC | CASSPHRGRDNEQFF | . | TRBD1 | TRBJ2-1 | TRBV4-1
TGCGCCAGCAGCCAAGGGCAGGGCGGAAACACCATATATTTT | CASSQGQGGNTIYF | . | . | TRBJ1-3 | TRBV4-1
TGTGCCAGCTCACCACCGGTTGTCTTAGTCAATGGCTACACCTTC | CASSPPVVLVNGYTF | . | . | TRBJ1-2 | TRBV18
TGCAGTGCCACCGGGAAGGCTGAAGCTTTCTTT | CSATGKAEAFF | . | . | TRBJ1-1 | TRBV20-1
TGTGCCAGCAGCATACGGGAGGGGACCTACAATGAGCAGTTCTTC | CASSIREGTYNEQFF | . | TRBD2 | TRBJ2-1 | TRBV13
TGTGCCAGCGGACGGGTCAGGGATGAAAAACTGTTTTTT | CASGRVRDEKLFF | . | . | TRBJ1-4 | TRBV2
TGCGCCACTTCCGGACAGCTCACAGATACGCAGTATTTT | CATSGQLTDTQYF | . | . | TRBJ2-3 | TRBV4-3
TGTGCCAGCAGTTTAATCTCGACCCCGGGGAGTCAGCCCCAGCATTTT | CASSLISTPGSQPQHF | . | . | TRBJ1-5 | TRBV28
TGTGCCAGAAGCTTAGTAGCCTCCCCCCGGGACTCCCCGTTCTTC | CARSLVASPRDSPFF | . | . | TRBJ2-1 | TRBV7-5
TGTGCCAGCAGTCTTAACACAGATACGCAGTATTTT | CASSLNTDTQYF | . | . | TRBJ2-3 | TRBV6-2/TRBV6-3
TGTGCCTGGAGTGTTCGGGGGACGGCCGGTTTAGCTTTCTTT | CAWSVRGTAGLAFF | . | . | TRBJ1-1 | TRBV30
TGTGCCACCAGTAATAGCGGGAGATATGCAGATACGCAGTATTTT | CATSNSGRYADTQYF | few | TRBD2 | TRBJ2-3 | TRBV24-1
TGCGCCAGCATGGAGAATAGCAATCAGCCCCAGCATTTT | CASMENSNQPQHF | . | . | TRBJ1-5 | TRBV10-2
TGTGCCAGTAGTATGTCAACCGCTAGCGGTCCCTCCTACAATGAGCAGTTCTTC | CASSMSTASGPSYNEQFF | . | TRBD2 | TRBJ2-1 | TRBV19
TGTGCCACCAGTGATTTGGGGACAGGGGCCTACAATGAGCAGTTCTTC | CATSDLGTGAYNEQFF | few | TRBD1 | TRBJ2-1 | TRBV24-1
TGTGCCAGCAGTTCCCGGGGTGGGCGGGACACTGAAGCTTTCTTT | CASSSRGGRDTEAFF | . | . | TRBJ1-1 | TRBV27
TGTGCCAGCAGCCGGGGGATCAATCAGCCCCAGCATTTT | CASSRGINQPQHF | few | . | TRBJ1-5 | TRBV7-9
TGTGCCAGCTCACCACCTTGGACAGGAAGCTCCTATAATTCACCCCTCCACTTT | CASSPPWTGSSYNSPLHF | few | TRBD1 | TRBJ1-6 | TRBV18
TGCGCCAGCAGCCCGAGTACGATGAACACCGGGGAGCTGTTTTTT | CASSPSTMNTGELFF | . | . | TRBJ2-2 | TRBV4-1
TGTGCCAGCAGTTTATCGGGGGGAGGGACGCCCCAGCATTTT | CASSLSGGGTPQHF | . | . | TRBJ1-5 | TRBV27